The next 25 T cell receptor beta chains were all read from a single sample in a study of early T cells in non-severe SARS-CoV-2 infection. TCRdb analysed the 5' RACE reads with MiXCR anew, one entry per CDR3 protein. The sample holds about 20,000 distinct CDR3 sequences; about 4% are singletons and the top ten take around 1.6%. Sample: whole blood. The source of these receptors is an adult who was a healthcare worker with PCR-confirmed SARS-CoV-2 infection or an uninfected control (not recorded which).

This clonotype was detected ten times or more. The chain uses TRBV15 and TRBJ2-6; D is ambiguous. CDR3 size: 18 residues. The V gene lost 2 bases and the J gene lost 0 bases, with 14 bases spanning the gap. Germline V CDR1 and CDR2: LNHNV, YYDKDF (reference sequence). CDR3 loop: CATSRNLGSPSGANVLTF. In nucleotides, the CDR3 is TGTGCCACCAGCAGAAATCTTGGGTCCCCCTCTGGGGCCAACGTCCTGACTTTC.

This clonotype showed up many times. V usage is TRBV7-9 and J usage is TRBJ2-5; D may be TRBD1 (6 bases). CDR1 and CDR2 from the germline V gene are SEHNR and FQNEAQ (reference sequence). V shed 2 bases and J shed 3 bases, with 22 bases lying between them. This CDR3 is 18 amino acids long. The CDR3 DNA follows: TGTGCCAGCAGCTTAAGCCCGAATTCGTGGGACACCAAAGAGACCCAGTACTTC. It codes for CASSLSPNSWDTKETQYF.

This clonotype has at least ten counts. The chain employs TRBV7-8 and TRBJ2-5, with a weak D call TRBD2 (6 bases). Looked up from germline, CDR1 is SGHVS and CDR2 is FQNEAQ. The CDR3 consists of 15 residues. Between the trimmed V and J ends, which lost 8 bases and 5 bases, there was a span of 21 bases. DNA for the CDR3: TGTGCCAGCGGACTACATCCGGGGGTACCGGAGACCCAGTACTTC. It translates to CASGLHPGVPETQYF.

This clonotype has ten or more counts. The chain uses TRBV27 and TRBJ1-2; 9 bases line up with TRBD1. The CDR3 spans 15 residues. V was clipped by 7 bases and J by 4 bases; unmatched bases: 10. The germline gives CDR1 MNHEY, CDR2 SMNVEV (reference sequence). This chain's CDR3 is CASKGNNRGLYGYTF. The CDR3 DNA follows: TGTGCCAGCAAGGGGAACAACAGGGGGCTCTATGGCTACACCTTC.

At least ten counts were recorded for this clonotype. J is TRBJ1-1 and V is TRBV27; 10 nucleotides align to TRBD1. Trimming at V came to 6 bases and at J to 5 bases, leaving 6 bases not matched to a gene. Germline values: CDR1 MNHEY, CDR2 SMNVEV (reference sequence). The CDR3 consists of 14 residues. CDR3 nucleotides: TGTGCCAGCAGGGTGACAGGGGGCGCGACTGAAGCTTTCTTT. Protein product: CASRVTGGATEAFF.

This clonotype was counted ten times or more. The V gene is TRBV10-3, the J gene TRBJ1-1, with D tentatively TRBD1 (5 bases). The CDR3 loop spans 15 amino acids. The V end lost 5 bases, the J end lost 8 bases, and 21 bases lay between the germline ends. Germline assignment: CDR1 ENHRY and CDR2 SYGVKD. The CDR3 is CAISLGTGPTSEAFF. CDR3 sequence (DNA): TGTGCCATCAGTCTTGGGACGGGACCGACCTCCGAAGCTTTCTTT.

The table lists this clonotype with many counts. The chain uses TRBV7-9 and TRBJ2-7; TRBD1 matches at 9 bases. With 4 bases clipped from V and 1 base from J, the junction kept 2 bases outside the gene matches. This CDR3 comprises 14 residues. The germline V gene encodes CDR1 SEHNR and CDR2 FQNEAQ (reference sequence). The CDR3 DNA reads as TGTGCCAGCAGCTCCGGGACAGGGTCCTACGAGCAGTACTTC. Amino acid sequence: CASSSGTGSYEQYF.

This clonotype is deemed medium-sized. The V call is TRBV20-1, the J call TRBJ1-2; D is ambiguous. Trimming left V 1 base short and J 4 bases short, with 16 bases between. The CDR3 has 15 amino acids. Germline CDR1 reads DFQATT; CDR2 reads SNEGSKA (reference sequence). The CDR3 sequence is CSARGTRGSVYGYTF. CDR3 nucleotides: TGCAGTGCTAGAGGCACAAGAGGGTCGGTCTATGGCTACACCTTC.

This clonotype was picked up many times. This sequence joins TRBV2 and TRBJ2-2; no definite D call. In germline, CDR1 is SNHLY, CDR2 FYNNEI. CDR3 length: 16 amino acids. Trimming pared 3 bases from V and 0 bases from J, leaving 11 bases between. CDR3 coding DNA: TGTGCCAGCAGTGATCTCGGGCCAACGAACACCGGGGAGCTGTTTTTT. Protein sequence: CASSDLGPTNTGELFF.

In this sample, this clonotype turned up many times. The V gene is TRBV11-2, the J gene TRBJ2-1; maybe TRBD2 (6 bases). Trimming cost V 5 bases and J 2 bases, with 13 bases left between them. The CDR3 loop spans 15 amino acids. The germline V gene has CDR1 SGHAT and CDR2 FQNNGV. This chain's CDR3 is CASSPWGGTYNEQFF. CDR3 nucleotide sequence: TGTGCCAGCAGCCCTTGGGGCGGGACCTACAATGAGCAGTTCTTC. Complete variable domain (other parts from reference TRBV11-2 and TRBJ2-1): EAGVAQSPRYKIIEKRQSVAFWCNPISGHATLYWYQQILGQGPKLLIQFQNNGVVDDSQLPKDRFSAERLKGVDSTLKIQPAKLEDSAVYLCASSPWGGTYNEQFFGPGTRLTVL.

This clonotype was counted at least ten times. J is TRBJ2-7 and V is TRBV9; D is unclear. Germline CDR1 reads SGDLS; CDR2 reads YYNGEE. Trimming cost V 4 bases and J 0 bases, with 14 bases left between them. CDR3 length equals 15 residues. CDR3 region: CASSRGRLSSYEQYF. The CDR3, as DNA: TGTGCCAGCAGCCGTGGCAGACTGAGCTCCTACGAGCAGTACTTC. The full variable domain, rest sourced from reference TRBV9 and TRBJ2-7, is DSGVTQTPKHLITATGQRVTLRCSPRSGDLSVYWYQQSLDQGLQFLIQYYNGEERAKGNILERFSAQQFPDLHSELNLSSLELGDSALYFCASSRGRLSSYEQYFGPGTRLTVT.

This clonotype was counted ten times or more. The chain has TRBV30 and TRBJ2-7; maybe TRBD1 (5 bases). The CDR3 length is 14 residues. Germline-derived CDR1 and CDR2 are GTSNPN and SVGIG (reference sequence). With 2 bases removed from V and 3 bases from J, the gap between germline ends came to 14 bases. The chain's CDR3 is CAWSFSTVLYEQYF. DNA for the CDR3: TGTGCCTGGAGTTTCTCGACAGTTCTCTACGAGCAGTACTTC.

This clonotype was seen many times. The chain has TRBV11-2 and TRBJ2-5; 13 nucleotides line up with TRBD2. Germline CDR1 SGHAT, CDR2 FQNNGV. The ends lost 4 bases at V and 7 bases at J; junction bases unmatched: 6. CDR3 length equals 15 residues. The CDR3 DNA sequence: TGTGCCAGCAGCTCCGCGACTAGCGGGGGGAGGACCCAGTACTTC. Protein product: CASSSATSGGRTQYF.

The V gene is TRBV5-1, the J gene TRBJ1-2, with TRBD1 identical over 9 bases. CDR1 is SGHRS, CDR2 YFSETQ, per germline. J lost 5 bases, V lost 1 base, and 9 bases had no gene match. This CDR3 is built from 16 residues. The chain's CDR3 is CASSLSGTGGAYGYTF. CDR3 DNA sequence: TGCGCCAGCAGCTTGTCAGGAACAGGGGGCGCTTATGGCTACACCTTC.

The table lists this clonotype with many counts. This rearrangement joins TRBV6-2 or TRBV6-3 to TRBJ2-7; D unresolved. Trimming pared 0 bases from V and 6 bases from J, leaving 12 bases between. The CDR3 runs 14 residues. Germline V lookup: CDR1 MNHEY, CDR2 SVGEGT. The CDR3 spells CASSYSRPASEQYF. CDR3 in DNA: TGTGCCAGCAGTTACTCGAGACCGGCCTCCGAGCAGTACTTC.

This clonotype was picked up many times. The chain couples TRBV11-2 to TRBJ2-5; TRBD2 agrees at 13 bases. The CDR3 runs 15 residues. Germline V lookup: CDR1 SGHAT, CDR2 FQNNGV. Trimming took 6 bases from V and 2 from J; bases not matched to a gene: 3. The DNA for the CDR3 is TGTGCCAGCAGTAAGGGACTAGCGGGACAAGAGACCCAGTACTTC. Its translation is CASSKGLAGQETQYF.

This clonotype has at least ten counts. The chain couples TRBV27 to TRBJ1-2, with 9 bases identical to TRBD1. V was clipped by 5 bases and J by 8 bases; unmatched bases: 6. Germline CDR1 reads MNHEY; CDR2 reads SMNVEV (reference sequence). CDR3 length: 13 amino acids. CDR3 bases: TGTGCCAGCAGTCCACGGACAGGGGAAGGCTACACCTTC. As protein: CASSPRTGEGYTF.

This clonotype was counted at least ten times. The CDR3 nucleotides read TGTGCCAGCACCTCGATTAACACCGGGGAGCTGTTTTTT. Translating gives CASTSINTGELFF. This chain connects TRBV2 to TRBJ2-2; D is ambiguous. Per the germline V gene, CDR1 is SNHLY and CDR2 is FYNNEI. With 7 bases removed from V and 2 bases from J, the gap between germline ends came to 8 bases. There are 13 residues in the CDR3.

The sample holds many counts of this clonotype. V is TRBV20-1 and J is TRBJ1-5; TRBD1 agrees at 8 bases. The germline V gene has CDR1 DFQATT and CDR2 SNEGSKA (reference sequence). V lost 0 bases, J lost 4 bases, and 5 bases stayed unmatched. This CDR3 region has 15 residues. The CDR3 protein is CSARDFRQGNQPQHF. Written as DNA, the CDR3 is TGCAGTGCTAGAGACTTTCGACAGGGGAATCAGCCCCAGCATTTT.

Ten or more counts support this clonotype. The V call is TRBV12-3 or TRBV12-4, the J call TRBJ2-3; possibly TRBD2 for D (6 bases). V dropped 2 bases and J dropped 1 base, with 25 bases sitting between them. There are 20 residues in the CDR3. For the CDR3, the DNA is TGTGCCAGCAGTTTATCATCCCTAGGAGGGAGGACATTCGGCACAGATACGCAGTATTTT. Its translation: CASSLSSLGGRTFGTDTQYF.

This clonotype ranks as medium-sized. In DNA, the CDR3 is TGTGCCAGCAGCTTTCTCCGGGGGTCAGGTCGTAATGAGCAGTTCTTC. This gives the protein CASSFLRGSGRNEQFF. The chain uses TRBV7-9 and TRBJ2-1; D might be TRBD2 (6 bases). Trimming took 3 bases from V and 7 from J, leaving 19 bases between them. The germline CDR1 and CDR2 sequences are SEHNR and FQNEAQ (reference sequence). The CDR3 totals 16 residues.

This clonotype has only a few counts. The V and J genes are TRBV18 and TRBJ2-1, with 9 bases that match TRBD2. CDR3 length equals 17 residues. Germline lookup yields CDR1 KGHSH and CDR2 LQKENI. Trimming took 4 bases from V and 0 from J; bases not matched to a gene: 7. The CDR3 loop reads CASSRAGGRSSYNEQFF. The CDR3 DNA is TGTGCCAGCTCACGAGCGGGGGGACGCAGCTCCTACAATGAGCAGTTCTTC. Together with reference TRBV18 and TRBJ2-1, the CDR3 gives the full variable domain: NAGVMQNPRHLVRRRGQEARLRCSPMKGHSHVYWYRQLPEEGLKFMVYLQKENIIDESGMPKERFSAEFPKEGPSILRIQQVVRGDSAAYFCASSRAGGRSSYNEQFFGPGTRLTVL.

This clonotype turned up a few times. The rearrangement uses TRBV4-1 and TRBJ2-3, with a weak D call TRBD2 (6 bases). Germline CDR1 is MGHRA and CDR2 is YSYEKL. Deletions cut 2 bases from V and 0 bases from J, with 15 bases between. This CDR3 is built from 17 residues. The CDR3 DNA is TGCGCCAGCAGCCAAAGACCCTGGACTATTAGCACAGATACGCAGTATTTT. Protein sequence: CASSQRPWTISTDTQYF.

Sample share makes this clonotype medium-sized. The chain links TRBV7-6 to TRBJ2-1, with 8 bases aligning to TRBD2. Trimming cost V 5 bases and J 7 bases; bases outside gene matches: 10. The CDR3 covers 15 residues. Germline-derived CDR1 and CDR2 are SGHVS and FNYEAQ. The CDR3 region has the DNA TGTGCCAGCAGCCCCGAAAGCGGGGGCCATAATGAGCAGTTCTTC. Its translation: CASSPESGGHNEQFF.

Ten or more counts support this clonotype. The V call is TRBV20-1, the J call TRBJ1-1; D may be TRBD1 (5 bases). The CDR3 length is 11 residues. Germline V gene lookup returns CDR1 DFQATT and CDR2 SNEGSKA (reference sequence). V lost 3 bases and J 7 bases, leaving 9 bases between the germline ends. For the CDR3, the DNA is TGCAGTGCTAGCCGGGACCGTGAAGCTTTCTTT. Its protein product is CSASRDREAFF.